Listed below are T cell receptor beta chains from one sample, sequenced in a study of cytomegalovirus exposure and HLA in healthy donors. Here immunoSEQ multiplex PCR was the method, and the copy in TCRdb shows in-frame clones only, minus some. This sample carries about 160,000 clones, with around 1.4% going to the ten biggest clones. Sequenced: PBMCs. Every receptor here comes from an older woman in good health and CMV-seronegative. The conserved cysteine and the conserved F or W are not part of the CDR3 here.

v_gene	j_gene	CDR3aa
TRBV29-1	TRBJ1-2	SVEDGQGAGGYT
TRBV29-1	TRBJ2-7	SVDPRTTYPYEQY
TRBV28	TRBJ1-5	ASSPRGRSNQPQH
TRBV15	TRBJ1-1	ATSRDNNRGTEAF
TRBV5-1	TRBJ2-1	ASSSITSGRSYNEQF
TRBV18	TRBJ1-2	ASSPQDRVHGYT
TRBV5-1	TRBJ1-4	ASSFGRSLDRTNEKLF
TRBV7-9	TRBJ1-1	ASSSARPRGGAEAF
TRBV30	TRBJ2-3	AWSPKGATDTQY
TRBV14	TRBJ1-6	ASSRQVNSPLH
TRBV5-4	TRBJ2-4	ASSLAHAGNQNIQY
TRBV5-1	TRBJ1-1	ASSLGAPNTEAF
TRBV19	TRBJ1-1	ASIPGYIPGTEAF
TRBV6-5	TRBJ1-5	ASSLGGAGQPQH
TRBV7-9	TRBJ2-1	ASSLGPGGRGEQF
TRBV5-6	TRBJ2-2	ASSLVGTGELF
TRBV2	TRBJ2-7	ASSGDSAPPQY
TRBV5-1	TRBJ2-5	ASSLEGETQY
TRBV18	TRBJ1-1	ASSPPSVNTEAF